Presented here are 17 T cell receptor beta chains from one specimen sequenced in a study of blood T cell repertoires in COVID-19. Libraries were prepared by immunoSEQ multiplex PCR; TCRdb keeps only in-frame clonotypes and omits some of them. The sample records about 120,000 clones, more than 75% being singletons. Material for sequencing was peripheral blood. All receptors come from a woman between 40 and 50 years old with acute or convalescent COVID-19.

The rearrangement joins TRBV29-1 to TRBJ1-2; no clear D. Germline V gene data show CDR1 as SQVTM and CDR2 as ANQGSEA. V lost 5 bases and J lost 4, with 14 bases in between. This CDR3 has 13 amino acids. CDR3 amino acids: CSVKERGIYGYTF. CDR3 DNA sequence: TGCAGCGTTAAGGAAAGAGGGATCTATGGCTACACCTTC.

This clone is a singleton in its sample. The rearrangement uses TRBV7-9 and TRBJ1-2; D unresolved. CDR1 SEHNR and CDR2 FQNEAQ come from the germline V gene (reference sequence). The CDR3 consists of 16 residues. V was shortened by 1 base and J by 6 bases, with 18 bases between the two germline ends. CDR3 sequence: CASSLEYREIRNGYTF. CDR3 nucleotide sequence: TGTGCCAGCAGCTTAGAGTATCGGGAAATAAGGAATGGCTACACCTTC.

This rearrangement joins TRBV6-6 to TRBJ2-2; a weak D match, TRBD2 (6 bases). V lost 5 bases to trimming and J lost 2 bases, with 9 bases between them. CDR1 and CDR2 from the germline V gene are MNHNY and SVGAGI (reference sequence). This CDR3 region has 14 residues. The CDR3 loop is CASSGTDNTGELFF. Written as DNA, the CDR3 is TGTGCCAGCAGTGGGACTGATAACACCGGGGAGCTGTTTTTT.

This chain joins TRBV11-2 and TRBJ2-7, with D maybe TRBD1 (6 bases). V lost 4 bases to trimming and J lost 1 base, with 17 bases between them. CDR1 is SGHAT, CDR2 FQNNGV, per germline. The CDR3 is 16 residues long. The CDR3 nucleotides read TGTGCCAGCAGCTCCCGGGACAAGGGCCCGTCCTACGAGCAGTACTTC. This gives the protein CASSSRDKGPSYEQYF.

The chain is built from TRBV5-1 and TRBJ2-1; 12 bases are shared with TRBD2. Germline V lookup: CDR1 SGHRS, CDR2 YFSETQ. V dropped 4 bases and J dropped 2; count of bases not matched to a gene: 4. The CDR3 is 16 amino acids. This CDR3 is CASSPSSGGAYNEQFF. Written as DNA, the CDR3 is TGCGCCAGCAGCCCCTCTAGCGGGGGGGCCTACAATGAGCAGTTCTTC.

In this sample, this clone turned up a few times. The chain is built from TRBV12-3 or TRBV12-4 and TRBJ2-5; no clear D. There are 12 residues in the CDR3. Trimming pared 2 bases from V and 5 bases from J, leaving 6 bases between. The CDR3 is CASSLNGETQYF. In nucleotides, the CDR3 is TGTGCCAGCAGTTTAAACGGGGAGACCCAGTACTTC.

This chain joins TRBV5-1 and TRBJ1-2; D gene ambiguous. Germline loops: CDR1 SGHRS, CDR2 YFSETQ. Trimming took 4 bases from V and 1 from J, leaving 17 bases between them. This CDR3 region has 16 residues. The CDR3 region has the DNA TGCGCCAGCAGCGGAGGATTACCCAGTCTTAACTATGGCTACACCTTC. This gives the protein CASSGGLPSLNYGYTF.

V is TRBV18 and J is TRBJ2-1; 8 positions agree with TRBD2. Germline CDR1 reads KGHSH; CDR2 reads LQKENI. Losses at the gene ends were 4 bases for V and 9 bases for J; bases not matched to a gene: 8. This CDR3 has 14 amino acids. The CDR3 region has the DNA TGTGCCAGCTCACTCTTGTTAGCGGGGAGTGAGCAGTTCTTC. Encoded protein: CASSLLLAGSEQFF.

The chain is built from TRBV6-2 or TRBV6-3 and TRBJ2-3, with 8 bases identical to TRBD1. The CDR3 spans 15 residues. Trimming took 4 bases from V and 1 from J; bases not matched to a gene: 4. Germline V lookup: CDR1 MNHEY, CDR2 SVGEGT. The CDR3 protein is CASSSPGQGTDTQYF. CDR3 in DNA: TGTGCCAGCAGTTCACCGGGACAGGGCACAGATACGCAGTATTTT.

This chain connects TRBV7-8 to TRBJ1-4, with D unclear. The CDR3 runs 16 residues. Between the trimmed V and J ends, which lost 3 bases and 0 bases, there was a span of 11 bases. CDR1 is SGHVS, CDR2 FQNEAQ, per germline. The CDR3, as DNA: TGTGCCAGCAGCTTTGCGGGGATCGCAACTAATGAAAAACTGTTTTTT. Its protein product is CASSFAGIATNEKLFF.

The rearrangement joins TRBV6-5 to TRBJ2-7; D unclear. The CDR3 length is 15 residues. Per germline, CDR1 MNHEY and CDR2 SVGAGI. The V end was cut by 2 bases, the J end by 3 bases, with 14 bases between. The DNA for the CDR3 is TGTGCCAGCAGTTACGGGCGACACATAGTCTACGAGCAGTACTTC. Protein: CASSYGRHIVYEQYF.

The J gene is TRBJ2-1, the V gene TRBV6-1; D possibly corresponds to TRBD2 (6 bases). V was trimmed by 3 bases and J by 8 bases, leaving 17 bases between them. The CDR3 is 15 residues long. The germline CDR1 and CDR2 sequences are MNHNS and SASEGT. The CDR3 sequence is CASSERGRLGYEQFF. CDR3 sequence (DNA): TGTGCCAGCAGTGAGCGGGGTCGGCTTGGCTATGAGCAGTTCTTC.

This clone appeared a few times. CDR3 DNA: TGTGCCAGCAGCGTCGTAGGGGAAAATGAGCAGTTCTTC. Its protein product is CASSVVGENEQFF. J is TRBJ2-1 and V is TRBV11-2; tentative D call: TRBD1 (5 bases). Looked up from germline, CDR1 is SGHAT and CDR2 is FQNNGV. The CDR3 is 13 amino acids. The V gene lost 5 bases and the J gene lost 7 bases, with 12 bases spanning the gap.

The chain links TRBV4-1 to TRBJ2-3, with 8 bases aligning to TRBD2. The CDR3 is made up of 18 amino acids. The germline gives CDR1 MGHRA, CDR2 YSYEKL. Trimming cost V 1 base and J 0 bases; bases outside gene matches: 9. The CDR3 region has the DNA TGCGCCAGCAGCCAAGCCCCGGTATTAGCGGGGAGCACAGATACGCAGTATTTT. Encoded protein: CASSQAPVLAGSTDTQYF.

This clone has a single count. The chain recombines TRBV3-1 (or the pseudogene TRBV3-2) with TRBJ1-3; D gene ambiguous. V lost 1 base, J lost 12 bases, and 13 bases lay in between. The CDR3 is 13 amino acids. Germline CDR1 LGHDT, CDR2 YNNKEL (reference sequence). The CDR3 bases are TGTGCCAGCAGCCAAGGAGTAGGCAGACTCATATATTTT. Amino acid sequence: CASSQGVGRLIYF.

The chain joins TRBV4-1 to TRBJ2-3; TRBD1 matches at 7 bases. CDR3 length: 16 amino acids. Germline CDR1 reads MGHRA; CDR2 reads YSYEKL. V lost 4 bases and J lost 4; bases outside the gene matches: 11. CDR3 loop: CASSPSPGQPADTQYF. The CDR3 coding sequence is TGCGCCAGCAGCCCTTCACCGGGACAGCCCGCAGATACGCAGTATTTT.

This rearrangement joins TRBV7-2 to TRBJ2-1; a weak D match, TRBD2 (5 bases). CDR3 length: 15 residues. V lost 2 bases to trimming and J lost 10 bases, with 18 bases between them. Germline V CDR1 and CDR2: SGHTA, FQGNSA. The CDR3 region has the DNA TGTGCCAGCAGCTTACAACTATTCGAGGGTGGGGAGCAGTTCTTC. It is translated as CASSLQLFEGGEQFF.